The next 31 T cell receptor beta chains were all read from a single sample in a study of cytomegalovirus exposure and HLA in healthy donors. Vbeta (60) and Jbeta (13) primers were used in the PCR. TCRdb's table, derived via immunoSEQ multiplex PCR, lists solely in-frame clones and lacks some. Among some 140,000 clones listed, 60% to 85% were seen once. The sequencing input was PBMCs. Receptors were obtained from a male donor in good health and CMV-seropositive.

This chain joins TRBV21-1 and TRBJ1-3; TRBD1 is the table's D call and was not checked against the DNA. TRBV21-1 is tagged as a pseudogene. This CDR3 has 17 amino acids. The CDR3 spells CASNPDLRDRAGNTIYF. The CDR3 DNA reads TGTGCCAGCAACCCCGATCTCCGGGACAGGGCTGGAAACACCATATATTTT.

This clone occurred a few times. The J gene is TRBJ1-4, the V gene TRBV7-9; a weak D match, TRBD1 (6 bases). There are 16 residues in the CDR3. The ends were cut back, 5 bases at V and 5 bases at J, with 18 bases in the middle. Germline V gives CDR1 SEHNR, CDR2 FQNEAQ (reference sequence). The CDR3 protein is CASSRGEDSSNEKLFF. The CDR3 region has the DNA TGTGCCAGCAGCCGGGGGGAGGACAGCTCGAATGAAAAACTGTTTTTT.

This rearrangement joins TRBV5-4 to TRBJ1-2; 7 bases align to TRBD1. Germline assignment: CDR1 SGHNT and CDR2 YYREEE (reference sequence). V trimming: 8 bases; J trimming: 0 bases; junction bases outside the gene matches: 7. The CDR3 totals 14 residues. CDR3 DNA sequence: TGTGCCAGTCAGGGGGAACGGGCTAACTATGGCTACACCTTC. Translated, it gives CASQGERANYGYTF.

The count of this clone is one. J is TRBJ2-7 and V is TRBV6-1, with 7 bases lining up with TRBD2. The CDR3 runs 14 residues. CDR1 and CDR2 from the germline V gene are MNHNS and SASEGT. V lost 5 bases, J lost 3 bases, and 7 bases stayed unmatched. CDR3 in DNA: TGTGCCAGCAGTAGGCTAGCGGAATTCTACGAGCAGTACTTC. Translation: CASSRLAEFYEQYF.

The chain couples TRBV29-1 to TRBJ1-5, with 10 nucleotides matching TRBD1. V shed 3 bases, J shed 5 bases, and the junction held 4 bases outside the gene matches. Germline loops: CDR1 SQVTM, CDR2 ANQGSEA. This CDR3 has 14 amino acids. In DNA, the CDR3 is TGCAGCGTTGACGAAGGGACAGGGGATCAGCCCCAGCATTTT. This encodes CSVDEGTGDQPQHF.

The rearrangement uses TRBV6-1 and TRBJ2-7, with D possibly matching TRBD2 (5 bases). Per germline, CDR1 MNHNS and CDR2 SASEGT. Between the trimmed V and J ends, which lost 1 base and 3 bases, there was a span of 10 bases. The length of the CDR3 is 14 residues. The CDR3 here is CASSEDDSDYEQYF. CDR3 coding DNA: TGTGCCAGCAGTGAAGATGATAGCGACTACGAGCAGTACTTC.

This chain connects TRBV4-3 to TRBJ2-1, with 11 bases identical to TRBD2. The germline gives CDR1 LGHNA, CDR2 YSLEER. V shed 4 bases and J 5 bases; nucleotides not matched to a gene: 4. This CDR3 has 15 residues. The CDR3 nucleotides read TGCGCCAGCAGCCCCTTAGCGGGAGGGAACAATGAGCAGTTCTTC. Protein product: CASSPLAGGNNEQFF.

J is TRBJ2-2 and V is TRBV7-9; a possible D gene is TRBD1 (6 bases). The CDR3 has 14 residues. V was clipped by 4 bases and J by 3 bases, with 9 bases between them. From germline, CDR1 is SEHNR and CDR2 FQNEAQ (reference sequence). CDR3 nucleotides: TGTGCCAGCAGCTGGGGGCGCGACACCGGGGAGCTGTTTTTT. Its translation is CASSWGRDTGELFF.

V is TRBV30 and J is TRBJ2-1; D might be TRBD1 (6 bases). Per germline, CDR1 GTSNPN and CDR2 SVGIG (reference sequence). The CDR3 extends over 13 amino acids. V lost 5 bases and J 6 bases, leaving 14 bases between the germline ends. CDR3 in DNA: TGTGCCTGGGACACCGGGACACTCAATGAGCAGTTCTTC. Amino acids: CAWDTGTLNEQFF.

The J gene is TRBJ2-5, the V gene TRBV5-1; 9 bases fit TRBD1. V trimming: 7 bases; J trimming: 1 base; junction bases outside the gene matches: 11. CDR3 length: 16 residues. Germline CDR1 and CDR2: SGHRS and YFSETQ. CDR3 in amino acids: CASRPGQGTFQETQYF. CDR3 coding DNA: TGCGCCAGCCGACCGGGACAGGGAACCTTCCAAGAGACCCAGTACTTC.

The gene calls are TRBV7-9 and TRBJ1-2; the match to TRBD1 covers 8 bases. Germline V gene sequence: CDR1 SEHNR, CDR2 FQNEAQ (reference sequence). Trimming removed 2 bases from V and 2 bases from J; junction bases left unmatched: 10. The CDR3 has 17 amino acids. CDR3 coding DNA: TGTGCCAGCAGCTTACCGATAGGACAGGGCGGAAACTATGGCTACACCTTC. Its translation is CASSLPIGQGGNYGYTF.

V gene TRBV11-1 combines with J gene TRBJ2-7, with D tentatively TRBD1 (6 bases). Germline V gene data show CDR1 as SGHAT and CDR2 as FQDESV (reference sequence). The CDR3 is 15 amino acids. V lost 5 bases to trimming and J lost 1 base, with 15 bases between them. CDR3 in amino acids: CASSASTGFSYEQYF. The CDR3 nucleotides are TGTGCCAGCAGCGCGTCGACAGGTTTTTCCTACGAGCAGTACTTC. Using reference TRBV11-1 and TRBJ2-7 for the parts outside the CDR3, the full variable domain is EAEVAQSPRYKITEKSQAVAFWCDPISGHATLYWYRQILGQGPELLVQFQDESVVDDSQLPKDRFSAERLKGVDSTLKIQPAELGDSAMYLCASSASTGFSYEQYFGPGTRLTVT.

This sequence joins TRBV6-9 and TRBJ1-4; maybe TRBD1 (6 bases). V lost 1 base to trimming and J lost 7 bases, with 16 bases between them. From germline, CDR1 is MNHGY and CDR2 SVAAGI. The CDR3 is made up of 16 amino acids. CDR3 nucleotide sequence: TGTGCCAGCAGTTATTGGTACAGGGCAGGGGTTGAAAAACTGTTTTTT. Translation gives CASSYWYRAGVEKLFF.

V gene TRBV18 combines with J gene TRBJ2-1, with 9 bases matching TRBD1. With 4 bases clipped from V and 8 bases from J, the junction kept 6 bases outside the gene matches. This CDR3 contains 14 residues. CDR1 and CDR2 (germline): KGHSH, LQKENI. The CDR3 nucleotides are TGTGCCAGCTCACGACAGGGGGAATTCGATGAGCAGTTCTTC. It codes for CASSRQGEFDEQFF.

The rearrangement uses TRBV28 and TRBJ2-7, with D maybe TRBD1 (6 bases). This CDR3 contains 17 residues. Trimming pared 2 bases from V and 2 bases from J, leaving 19 bases between. The germline CDR1 and CDR2 sequences are MDHEN and SYDVKM. The CDR3 loop is CASSLGGGQLKAYEQYF. The CDR3 DNA reads TGTGCCAGCAGTTTAGGGGGCGGGCAGCTTAAAGCCTACGAGCAGTACTTC.

This chain connects TRBV6-1 to TRBJ1-4; D gene uncertain. Trimming shortened V by 7 bases and J by 3 bases, and 15 bases separated the two germline ends. The CDR3 totals 15 residues. Germline CDR1 reads MNHNS; CDR2 reads SASEGT. CDR3 in amino acids: CASTQGGVANEKLFF. CDR3 bases: TGTGCCAGCACCCAAGGCGGGGTGGCTAATGAAAAACTGTTTTTT.

In nucleotides, the CDR3 is TGCAGCGTTGTAGCCTGGACAGGCTATGGCTACACCTTC. Its protein product is CSVVAWTGYGYTF. This sequence joins TRBV29-1 and TRBJ1-2; 7 nucleotides align to TRBD1. Germline loops: CDR1 SQVTM, CDR2 ANQGSEA. The CDR3 extends over 13 amino acids. V lost 4 bases, J lost 4 bases, and 6 bases stayed unmatched.

This CDR3 is CASSLLSGANVLTF. CDR3 nucleotides: TGTGCCAGCAGTCTCCTCTCTGGGGCCAACGTCCTGACTTTC. This chain links TRBV27 with TRBJ2-6, with D unclear. Germline-derived CDR1 and CDR2 are MNHEY and SMNVEV (reference sequence). The V end lost 5 bases, the J end lost 0 bases, and 5 bases lay between the germline ends. This CDR3 has 14 residues. Full variable domain (remainder filled in from reference TRBV27 and TRBJ2-6): EAQVTQNPRYLITVTGKKLTVTCSQNMNHEYMSWYRQDPGLGLRQIYYSMNVEVTDKGDVPEGYKVSRKEKRNFPLILESPSPNQTSLYFCASSLLSGANVLTFGAGSRLTVL.

As regards this clone: The junction shows a germline mismatch at one end, possibly a read error. The CDR3 is CASSFSLAATGELFF. Here the CDR3 DNA reads TGTGCTAGCAGCTTTAGCCTAGCGGCCACCGGGGAGCTGTTTTTT. The chain combines TRBV7-7 with TRBJ2-2; 7 bases are a match to TRBD2. The germline CDR1 and CDR2 sequences are SSHAT and FNYEAQ (reference sequence). The CDR3 sequence is 15 residues long.

This sequence joins TRBV5-6 and TRBJ1-1; 10 bases fit TRBD1. The CDR3 spans 17 residues. The J segment lost 11 bases and the V segment lost 1 base, leaving 17 bases of the junction unmatched. CDR1 and CDR2 from the germline V gene are SGHDT and YYEEEE. The CDR3 loop reads CASSLWGRDRGRITAFF. The CDR3 nucleotides are TGTGCCAGCAGCTTGTGGGGCCGGGACAGGGGACGGATTACGGCTTTCTTT.

V and J are TRBV4-3 and TRBJ2-3, with D possibly matching TRBD2 (5 bases). V was shortened by 1 base and J by 2 bases, with 16 bases between the two germline ends. CDR3 length: 17 amino acids. Germline assignment: CDR1 LGHNA and CDR2 YSLEER. The CDR3 DNA is TGCGCCAGCAGCCAAGGGGAAGCGGAACTCCTCACAGATACGCAGTATTTT. Translation: CASSQGEAELLTDTQYF.

The genes are TRBV30 and TRBJ2-7, with TRBD2 identical over 10 bases. V trimming: 4 bases; J trimming: 4 bases; junction bases outside the gene matches: 1. CDR3 size: 12 residues. Germline CDR1 GTSNPN, CDR2 SVGIG (reference sequence). CDR3 sequence reads: CAWTSGRYEQYF. The CDR3 DNA reads TGTGCCTGGACTAGCGGGAGATACGAGCAGTACTTC.

The chain uses TRBV6-5 and TRBJ2-1, with 11 positions matching TRBD2. V shed 5 bases and J 6 bases; nucleotides not matched to a gene: 6. Germline CDR1 and CDR2: MNHEY and SVGAGI. This CDR3 comprises 15 residues. The CDR3 reads CASSAISGGANEQFF. The CDR3 nucleotides are TGTGCCAGCAGTGCAATTAGCGGGGGGGCCAATGAGCAGTTCTTC.

CDR3 DNA: TGTGCCAGCTCGCAACAGGGAAACAATGAGCAGTTCTTC. It yields the protein CASSQQGNNEQFF. This rearrangement joins TRBV18 to TRBJ2-1, with D perhaps TRBD1 (6 bases). With 6 bases removed from V and 5 bases from J, the gap between germline ends came to 11 bases. Per germline, CDR1 KGHSH and CDR2 LQKENI. The length of the CDR3 is 13 residues.

As concerns this clone: The sample holds other DNA sequences that translate to the same CDR3. The chain combines TRBV4-2 with TRBJ1-5, with 8 bases aligning to TRBD1. Germline V gene sequence: CDR1 LGHNA, CDR2 YNFKEQ. Losses at the gene ends were 6 bases for V and 7 bases for J; bases not matched to a gene: 11. The CDR3 runs to 15 residues. The DNA for the CDR3 is TGTGCCAGCAGTTTAAGACAGGGGAACAACCAGCCCCAGCATTTT. Translating it yields CASSLRQGNNQPQHF.

This clone occurred a few times. The CDR3 is CASSLSGGDPDTQYF. CDR3 sequence (DNA): TGTGCCAGCAGTTTGAGCGGGGGGGACCCAGATACGCAGTATTTT. This rearrangement joins TRBV6-5 to TRBJ2-3; TRBD2 matches at 10 bases. Germline CDR1 reads MNHEY; CDR2 reads SVGAGI. After removal of 4 bases from V and 4 bases from J, the junction contained 5 bases not matched to a gene. The CDR3 extends over 15 amino acids.

This clone has only a few counts. This CDR3 is CASSVVTGWTGELFF. The CDR3 nucleotides are TGTGCCAGCAGTGTTGTAACAGGGTGGACCGGGGAGCTGTTTTTT. The chain links TRBV25-1 to TRBJ2-2; D may be TRBD1 (6 bases). Germline CDR1 is MGHDK and CDR2 is SYGVNS. Trimming cost V 4 bases and J 5 bases, with 14 bases left between them. CDR3 length: 15 amino acids.

This chain uses TRBV19 with TRBJ2-6; a possible D gene is TRBD1 (5 bases). The CDR3 runs to 15 residues. The V end lost 5 bases, the J end lost 0 bases, and 8 bases lay between the germline ends. CDR1 LNHDA and CDR2 SQIVND come from the germline V gene (reference sequence). The CDR3 reads CASSFDSSGANVLTF. The CDR3 DNA reads as TGTGCCAGTAGTTTTGACAGCTCTGGGGCCAACGTCCTGACTTTC.

This clone has just one count. This chain links TRBV7-9 with TRBJ2-7, with TRBD1 identical over 11 bases. With V trimmed by 9 bases and J by 7 bases, 11 bases remained unmatched. Germline CDR1 and CDR2: SEHNR and FQNEAQ (reference sequence). The CDR3 sequence is 14 residues long. The CDR3 region has the DNA TGTGCCAGTGGCAGGACAGGGGGCGCGTCGGAGCAGTACTTC. This encodes CASGRTGGASEQYF. The full variable domain, with the rest looked up from reference TRBV7-9 and TRBJ2-7, is DTGVSQNPRHKITKRGQNVTFRCDPISEHNRLYWYRQTLGQGPEFLTYFQNEAQLEKSRLLSDRFSAERPKGSFSTLEIQRTEQGDSAMYLCASGRTGGASEQYFGPGTRLTVT.

The chain recombines TRBV9 with TRBJ2-5; 7 bases fit TRBD2. Per germline, CDR1 SGDLS and CDR2 YYNGEE. This CDR3 is built from 16 residues. V shed 0 bases and J 1 base; nucleotides not matched to a gene: 6. The CDR3 region is CASSVGGGAIQETQYF. For the CDR3, the DNA is TGTGCCAGCAGCGTAGGGGGAGGGGCTATCCAAGAGACCCAGTACTTC.

This chain links TRBV9 with TRBJ2-1, with 8 bases that match TRBD2. The CDR3 extends over 13 amino acids. J was trimmed by 10 bases and V by 0 bases; bases with no gene match: 3. Germline CDR1 SGDLS, CDR2 YYNGEE. The CDR3 protein is CASSVEAGDEQFF. In DNA, the CDR3 is TGTGCCAGCAGCGTAGAAGCGGGGGACGAGCAGTTCTTC.